This is a list of T cell receptor beta chains from one sample in a study of cytomegalovirus exposure and HLA in healthy donors. Profiled with immunoSEQ multiplex PCR; TCRdb holds only in-frame clones, not every one. Of about 140,000 clones in the sample, 70% to 90% were seen once. The sequencing input was PBMCs. The receptors originated from a woman in her twenties or thirties in good health and CMV-seronegative. Both conserved end residues are part of each CDR3. Fields, in order: V gene, clone size, J gene, D gene, CDR3 protein, CDR3 DNA. The D gene is left open where the match is weak. The listing skips clone size in some rows; elsewhere it reads once, few, many or a size class.

v_call: TRBV19; clone_size: NA; j_call: TRBJ2-5; d_call: NA; cdr3_aa: CASSWGIRAGETQYF; cdr3_nt: TGTGCCAGTAGCTGGGGGATAAGGGCGGGGGAGACCCAGTACTTC
v_call: TRBV5-1; clone_size: NA; j_call: TRBJ2-1; d_call: NA; cdr3_aa: CASSPGSTGKYNEQFF; cdr3_nt: TGCGCCAGCAGCCCAGGCTCGACGGGAAAGTACAATGAGCAGTTCTTC
v_call: TRBV11-2; clone_size: NA; j_call: TRBJ2-5; d_call: TRBD2; cdr3_aa: CASSFSSLAGGRGTQYF; cdr3_nt: TGTGCCAGCAGCTTCTCCTCATTAGCGGGAGGGAGAGGGACCCAGTACTTC
v_call: TRBV28; clone_size: NA; j_call: TRBJ1-2; d_call: NA; cdr3_aa: CASSPQAGRPTYGYTF; cdr3_nt: TGTGCCAGCAGCCCCCAGGCAGGGCGCCCTACCTATGGCTACACCTTC
v_call: TRBV7-9; clone_size: NA; j_call: TRBJ2-7; d_call: NA; cdr3_aa: CASSPGHDEQYF; cdr3_nt: TGTGCCAGCAGCCCTGGACATGACGAGCAGTACTTC
v_call: TRBV7-8; clone_size: NA; j_call: TRBJ1-6; d_call: NA; cdr3_aa: CASSWGRTAYLSNSPLHF; cdr3_nt: TGTGCCAGCAGCTGGGGGCGGACAGCTTATCTTTCAAATTCACCCCTCCACTTT
v_call: TRBV2; clone_size: NA; j_call: TRBJ1-1; d_call: NA; cdr3_aa: CASRTDRTEAFF; cdr3_nt: TGTGCCAGCCGGACAGATCGAACTGAAGCTTTCTTT
v_call: TRBV19; clone_size: NA; j_call: TRBJ2-6; d_call: NA; cdr3_aa: CASSARDSGANVLTF; cdr3_nt: TGTGCCAGTAGTGCGCGGGATTCTGGGGCCAACGTCCTGACTTTC
v_call: TRBV19; clone_size: NA; j_call: TRBJ1-2; d_call: NA; cdr3_aa: CASSISVRQVSGSYTF; cdr3_nt: TGTGCCAGTAGTATTTCCGTTCGACAGGTTTCGGGAAGCTACACCTTC
v_call: TRBV7-2; clone_size: NA; j_call: TRBJ2-7; d_call: TRBD2; cdr3_aa: CASSLYGGGLNGQYF; cdr3_nt: TGTGCCAGCAGCTTATATGGCGGGGGGTTAAACGGGCAGTACTTC
v_call: TRBV18; clone_size: once; j_call: TRBJ1-6; d_call: TRBD1; cdr3_aa: CASSPPTGYNSPLHF; cdr3_nt: TGTGCCAGCTCACCACCGACAGGGTATAATTCACCCCTCCACTTT
v_call: TRBV2; clone_size: once; j_call: TRBJ1-1; d_call: TRBD1; cdr3_aa: CASRQGTDLPMAFF; cdr3_nt: TGTGCCAGCAGGCAGGGGACAGACTTGCCCATGGCTTTCTTT
v_call: TRBV15; clone_size: NA; j_call: TRBJ2-3; d_call: TRBD2; cdr3_aa: CATSRDRLAGTDTQYF; cdr3_nt: TGTGCCACCAGCAGAGATCGGTTAGCGGGTACAGATACGCAGTATTTT
v_call: TRBV9; clone_size: NA; j_call: TRBJ2-2; d_call: TRBD2; cdr3_aa: CASSVVQGGTGELFF; cdr3_nt: TGTGCCAGCAGCGTAGTCCAGGGAGGGACCGGGGAGCTGTTTTTT
v_call: TRBV10-3; clone_size: NA; j_call: TRBJ2-5; d_call: NA; cdr3_aa: CAIGLRGGQETQYF; cdr3_nt: TGTGCCATCGGCCTCAGGGGCGGCCAAGAGACCCAGTACTTC
v_call: TRBV4-1; clone_size: NA; j_call: TRBJ1-5; d_call: NA; cdr3_aa: CASSQDGDMLNQPQHF; cdr3_nt: TGCGCCAGCAGCCAAGATGGCGACATGCTCAATCAGCCCCAGCATTTT
v_call: TRBV21-1; clone_size: NA; j_call: TRBJ2-7; d_call: NA; cdr3_aa: CASVSGQHPPYEQYF; cdr3_nt: TGTGCCAGCGTCTCAGGACAGCACCCCCCCTACGAGCAGTACTTC
v_call: TRBV6-4; clone_size: NA; j_call: TRBJ2-1; d_call: NA; cdr3_aa: CASSDSAPASYNEQFF; cdr3_nt: TGTGCCAGCAGTGACTCGGCACCCGCCTCCTACAATGAGCAGTTCTTC
v_call: TRBV7-2; clone_size: NA; j_call: TRBJ1-2; d_call: NA; cdr3_aa: CASSSLGGDYGYTF; cdr3_nt: TGTGCCAGCAGCTCATTGGGAGGGGACTATGGCTACACCTTC
v_call: TRBV7-3; clone_size: few; j_call: TRBJ1-6; d_call: NA; cdr3_aa: CASSLTGNSPLHF; cdr3_nt: TGTGCCAGCAGCTTGACCGGGAATTCACCCCTCCACTTT
v_call: TRBV5-3; clone_size: few; j_call: TRBJ2-6; d_call: TRBD1; cdr3_aa: CARSLRDRGRGANVLTF; cdr3_nt: TGTGCCAGAAGCCTGAGGGACAGGGGACGTGGGGCCAACGTCCTGACTTTC
v_call: TRBV9; clone_size: NA; j_call: TRBJ1-2; d_call: NA; cdr3_aa: CASSVGGGRDYGYTF; cdr3_nt: TGTGCCAGCAGCGTAGGAGGGGGACGGGACTATGGCTACACCTTC
v_call: TRBV6-1; clone_size: once; j_call: TRBJ2-7; d_call: TRBD2; cdr3_aa: CASSEWDYPSYEQYF; cdr3_nt: TGTGCCAGCAGTGAATGGGACTACCCCTCCTACGAGCAGTACTTC
v_call: TRBV10-3; clone_size: NA; j_call: TRBJ1-6; d_call: TRBD1; cdr3_aa: CAITRDRGHSPLHF; cdr3_nt: TGTGCCATCACCCGGGACAGGGGGCATTCACCCCTCCACTTT